A selection of T cell receptor beta chains follows, all from one sample in a study of T cells after somatic rescue of genetic block. The table came from immunoSEQ multiplex PCR; TCRdb's copy has only in-frame clones and leaves some out. The repertoire holds 55,000 to 75,000 clones, with around 92% as singletons. Sequencing was done on a sample of peripheral blood mononuclear cells (PBMCs). These receptors originate from a man aged 35 to 55. CDR3s include the opening cysteine and the closing phenylalanine or tryptophan. The order of the fields is clone size, V gene, D gene, J gene, CDR3 protein, CDR3 DNA. A D gene is named only where the DNA matches it firmly. Clone size is shown for a subset of rows, as once, few, many or a class of expanded clone.

clone_size: .; v_call: TRBV27; d_call: .; j_call: TRBJ1-2; cdr3_aa: CASSTIQGRYGYTF; cdr3_nt: TGTGCCAGCAGTACGATCCAGGGGCGGTATGGCTACACCTTC
clone_size: .; v_call: TRBV18; d_call: TRBD2; j_call: TRBJ2-5; cdr3_aa: CASSPQLAGVDKTQYF; cdr3_nt: TGTGCCAGCTCACCACAACTAGCGGGAGTTGATAAGACCCAGTACTTC
clone_size: .; v_call: TRBV6-6; d_call: .; j_call: TRBJ1-5; cdr3_aa: CASSYEGPANQPQHF; cdr3_nt: TGTGCCAGCAGTTACGAAGGACCAGCTAATCAGCCCCAGCATTTT
clone_size: .; v_call: TRBV5-1; d_call: TRBD2; j_call: TRBJ2-3; cdr3_aa: CASSLGWGTSVADTQYF; cdr3_nt: TGCGCCAGCAGCTTGGGGTGGGGGACTAGCGTCGCAGATACGCAGTATTTT
clone_size: .; v_call: TRBV19; d_call: TRBD2; j_call: TRBJ2-4; cdr3_aa: CASSIVPLAAIQYF; cdr3_nt: TGTGCCAGTAGTATTGTCCCGCTAGCGGCCATTCAGTACTTC
clone_size: .; v_call: TRBV7-3; d_call: .; j_call: TRBJ1-1; cdr3_aa: CASSLQGGGTEAFF; cdr3_nt: TGTGCCAGCAGCCTACAAGGAGGGGGCACTGAAGCTTTCTTT
clone_size: .; v_call: TRBV7-6; d_call: .; j_call: TRBJ2-3; cdr3_aa: CASSLALGTDTQYF; cdr3_nt: TGTGCCAGCAGCTTAGCGTTGGGCACAGATACGCAGTATTTT
clone_size: .; v_call: TRBV30; d_call: .; j_call: TRBJ1-5; cdr3_aa: CAWSGQNNQPQHF; cdr3_nt: TGTGCCTGGAGTGGACAGAACAATCAGCCCCAGCATTTT
clone_size: .; v_call: TRBV5-1; d_call: TRBD2; j_call: TRBJ2-7; cdr3_aa: CASSPDTSGVGTAAYEQYF; cdr3_nt: TGCGCCAGCAGCCCGGATACTAGCGGGGTGGGGACCGCCGCCTACGAGCAGTACTTC
clone_size: .; v_call: TRBV27; d_call: .; j_call: TRBJ2-3; cdr3_aa: CASSLLGMGAHSTDTQYF; cdr3_nt: TGTGCCAGCAGTTTATTAGGCATGGGGGCCCATTCCACAGATACGCAGTATTTT
clone_size: .; v_call: TRBV10-1; d_call: .; j_call: TRBJ1-3; cdr3_aa: CAIPKGRANSGNTIYF; cdr3_nt: TGCGCCATCCCGAAGGGCAGAGCGAACTCTGGAAACACCATATATTTT
clone_size: .; v_call: TRBV2; d_call: TRBD2; j_call: TRBJ2-1; cdr3_aa: CASSEALWASGRGKYNEQFF; cdr3_nt: TGTGCCAGCAGTGAAGCGCTATGGGCTAGCGGGAGAGGGAAATACAATGAGCAGTTCTTC
clone_size: .; v_call: TRBV19; d_call: TRBD2; j_call: TRBJ2-2; cdr3_aa: CASNSGRDTGELFF; cdr3_nt: TGTGCCAGTAATAGCGGGAGAGACACCGGGGAGCTGTTTTTT
clone_size: few; v_call: TRBV11-2; d_call: .; j_call: TRBJ2-3; cdr3_aa: CASSLSPSTDTQYF; cdr3_nt: TGTGCCAGCAGCTTATCCCCTAGCACAGATACGCAGTATTTT
clone_size: few; v_call: TRBV5-4; d_call: .; j_call: TRBJ2-7; cdr3_aa: CASSPGHLYEQYF; cdr3_nt: TGTGCCAGCAGCCCCGGACACCTCTACGAGCAGTACTTC
clone_size: .; v_call: TRBV4-2; d_call: .; j_call: TRBJ1-2; cdr3_aa: CASSPPNREGDGYTF; cdr3_nt: TGTGCCAGCAGCCCACCTAACAGGGAAGGGGATGGCTACACCTTC
clone_size: .; v_call: TRBV19; d_call: TRBD1; j_call: TRBJ2-7; cdr3_aa: CASSTGTGTYEQYF; cdr3_nt: TGTGCCAGTAGTACCGGGACAGGGACCTACGAGCAGTACTTC
clone_size: .; v_call: TRBV19; d_call: .; j_call: TRBJ1-6; cdr3_aa: CASSMAQPSPLHF; cdr3_nt: TGTGCCAGTAGTATGGCGCAGCCTTCACCCCTCCACTTT
clone_size: .; v_call: TRBV5-5; d_call: .; j_call: TRBJ1-5; cdr3_aa: CASSLVGGTYSNQPQHF; cdr3_nt: TGTGCCAGCAGCTTGGTTGGAGGGACATATAGCAATCAGCCCCAGCATTTT
clone_size: .; v_call: TRBV5-1; d_call: .; j_call: TRBJ1-2; cdr3_aa: CASSLDGGNYGYTF; cdr3_nt: TGCGCCAGCAGCTTGGATGGGGGTAACTATGGCTACACCTTC
clone_size: .; v_call: TRBV30; d_call: .; j_call: TRBJ1-5; cdr3_aa: CAWSPGGQPQHF; cdr3_nt: TGTGCCTGGAGTCCGGGGGGGCAGCCCCAGCATTTT
clone_size: .; v_call: TRBV19; d_call: .; j_call: TRBJ1-1; cdr3_aa: CASTTPGAESEAFF; cdr3_nt: TGTGCCAGTACCACACCGGGGGCAGAGTCTGAAGCTTTCTTT